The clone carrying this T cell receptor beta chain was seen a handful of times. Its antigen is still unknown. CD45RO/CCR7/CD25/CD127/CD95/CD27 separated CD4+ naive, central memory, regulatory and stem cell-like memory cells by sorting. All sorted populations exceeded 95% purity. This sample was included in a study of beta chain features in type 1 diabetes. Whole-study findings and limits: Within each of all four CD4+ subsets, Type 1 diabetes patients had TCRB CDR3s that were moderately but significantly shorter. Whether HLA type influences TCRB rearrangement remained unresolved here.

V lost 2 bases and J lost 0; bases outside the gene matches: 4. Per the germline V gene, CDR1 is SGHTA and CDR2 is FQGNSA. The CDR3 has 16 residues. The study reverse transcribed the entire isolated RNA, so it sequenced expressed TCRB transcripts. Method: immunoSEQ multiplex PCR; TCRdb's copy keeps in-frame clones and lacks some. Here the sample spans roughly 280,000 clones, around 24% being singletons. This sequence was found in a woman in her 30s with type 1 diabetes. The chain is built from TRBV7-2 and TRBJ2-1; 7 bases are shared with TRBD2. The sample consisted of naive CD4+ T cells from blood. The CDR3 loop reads CASSLRGGSSYNEQFF. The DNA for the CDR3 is TGTGCCAGCAGCTTACGGGGCGGGAGCTCCTACAATGAGCAGTTCTTC.